A selection of T cell receptor beta chains follows, all from one sample in a study of T cell responses to AZD1222 COVID-19 vaccine. TCRdb's copy holds only in-frame clones and misses some; the assay was immunoSEQ multiplex PCR. The sample shows 140,000 to 150,000 clones, about 92% of them seen only once. The sequences come from peripheral blood, collected 28 days after the second AZD1222 dose. The receptors originated from an adult who received the AZD1222 COVID-19 vaccine. Each CDR3 is given with its conserved first and last residue. A D gene is named only where the DNA matches it firmly.

>TRBV24-1|TRBJ2-1|TRBD2
CATSDFDRTSGKINEQFF
TGTGCCACCAGTGATTTCGACCGGACTAGCGGGAAGATCAATGAGCAGTTCTTC
>TRBV25-1|TRBJ1-1|.
CASSAAPGLGTEAFF
TGTGCCAGCAGCGCCGCCCCCGGACTAGGGACTGAAGCTTTCTTT
>TRBV5-8|TRBJ2-5|.
CASSLVPHIQETQYF
TGTGCCAGCAGCTTGGTGCCTCACATTCAAGAGACCCAGTACTTC
>TRBV9|TRBJ2-2|TRBD2
CASSDAGDDTGELFF
TGTGCCAGCAGCGACGCGGGAGACGACACCGGGGAGCTGTTTTTT
>TRBV20-1|TRBJ1-2|.
CSARNNYGYTF
TGCAGTGCTAGAAATAACTATGGCTACACCTTC
>TRBV6-1|TRBJ2-5|TRBD1
CASSDPSAGGRETQYF
TGTGCCAGCAGTGACCCTAGCGCAGGGGGCCGAGAGACCCAGTACTTC
>TRBV28|TRBJ2-7|TRBD2
CASRSGSYEQYF
TGTGCCAGCCGGAGCGGGAGCTACGAGCAGTACTTC
>TRBV5-1|TRBJ1-1|.
CASSPRDGNTEAFF
TGCGCCAGCAGCCCGAGGGACGGCAACACTGAAGCTTTCTTT
>TRBV10-3|TRBJ1-1|.
CAISDSTATEAFF
TGTGCCATCAGTGATTCTACAGCCACTGAAGCTTTCTTT
>TRBV2|TRBJ1-5|TRBD1
CASHQGAHTNQPQHF
TGTGCCAGCCACCAGGGGGCTCATACCAATCAGCCCCAGCATTTT
>TRBV20-1|TRBJ2-1|.
CSADYNEQFF
TGCAGTGCTGACTACAATGAGCAGTTCTTC
>TRBV9|TRBJ2-7|TRBD2
CASSVSHSGSYEQYF
TGTGCCAGCAGCGTTTCACATAGCGGGAGCTACGAGCAGTACTTC
>TRBV4-1|TRBJ1-1|.
CASSLNGILNTEAFF
TGCGCCAGCAGCCTCAACGGAATTTTGAACACTGAAGCTTTCTTT
>TRBV29-1|TRBJ2-6|.
CSVDSGANVLTF
TGCAGCGTTGACTCTGGGGCCAACGTCCTGACTTTC
>TRBV25-1|TRBJ2-2|.
CASSESGTVNTGELFF
TGTGCCAGCAGTGAATCCGGGACGGTGAACACCGGGGAGCTGTTTTTT